A selection of T cell receptor beta chains follows, all from one sample in a study of CD4 T cells in relation to SARS-CoV-2 and coronaviruses. For these receptors, no antigen is known. Generated by immunoSEQ multiplex PCR, the TCRdb table keeps only in-frame clones and is missing some. There are about 26,000 clones in the sample; around 78% occur only once, and around a fifth lies in the top ten. Material for sequencing was CD4+ T cells from PBMCs, cultured in vitro. These receptor sequences come from a human donor in good health. The CDR3 runs from the conserved cysteine through the conserved F or W. D genes are given only for firm matches. Where a row states a size, it is once, few, many or the class of an expanded clone; other rows omit it.

clone size,CDR3 length,V gene,D gene,J gene,CDR3 protein,CDR3 DNA
NA,16,TRBV18,TRBD1,TRBJ2-7,CASSPLGQGSGYEQYF,TGTGCCAGCTCCCCATTAGGACAGGGGAGTGGGTACGAGCAGTACTTC
NA,16,TRBV5-1,NA,TRBJ2-7,CASRLWGGQLIYEQYF,TGCGCCAGCAGATTGTGGGGGGGACAGCTTATCTACGAGCAGTACTTC
few,12,TRBV2,NA,TRBJ2-5,CASNRVQETQYF,TGTGCCAGCAATCGAGTCCAAGAGACCCAGTACTTC
NA,16,TRBV11-3,TRBD2,TRBJ2-3,CASSRTLGPGGDTQYF,TGTGCCAGCAGCCGGACCCTAGGCCCCGGGGGGGATACGCAGTATTTT
NA,15,TRBV7-2,TRBD1,TRBJ1-3,CASSLDEGAGNTIYF,TGTGCCAGCAGCTTAGATGAGGGGGCGGGAAACACCATATATTTT
NA,15,TRBV5-1,TRBD2,TRBJ2-3,CASSGGLALGDTQYF,TGCGCCAGCAGCGGGGGACTAGCGCTGGGAGATACGCAGTATTTT
NA,14,TRBV19,NA,TRBJ1-2,CASTPSLAQGGYTF,TGTGCCAGTACCCCATCGCTGGCCCAGGGTGGCTACACCTTC
few,12,TRBV29-1,NA,TRBJ1-4,CSVEGTNEKLFF,TGCAGCGTTGAGGGAACTAATGAAAAACTGTTTTTT
NA,13,TRBV20-1,NA,TRBJ2-5,CSASPPSPETQYF,TGCAGTGCTAGTCCTCCCAGCCCAGAGACCCAGTACTTC
NA,16,TRBV5-1,TRBD2,TRBJ2-1,CASSLDGLAGQAEQFF,TGCGCCAGCAGCTTGGATGGACTAGCGGGACAGGCTGAGCAGTTCTTC
NA,15,TRBV5-1,NA,TRBJ2-6,CASSLANSGANVLTF,TGCGCCAGCAGCTTGGCCAATTCTGGGGCCAACGTCCTGACTTTC
NA,16,TRBV10-3,TRBD2,TRBJ2-5,CAISESRRGGQETQYF,TGTGCCATCAGTGAGTCGAGGCGGGGGGGACAAGAGACCCAGTACTTC
NA,11,TRBV25-1,NA,TRBJ1-1,CASWVNTEAFF,TGTGCCAGTTGGGTGAACACTGAAGCTTTCTTT
NA,14,TRBV15,NA,TRBJ1-5,CATSAVRLDQPQHF,TGTGCCACCAGCGCCGTTCGGCTCGATCAGCCCCAGCATTTT
few,15,TRBV5-1,TRBD2,TRBJ2-2,CASSGTSGNTGELFF,TGCGCCAGCAGCGGGACTAGCGGAAACACCGGGGAGCTGTTTTTT
NA,13,TRBV5-6,NA,TRBJ2-7,CASSPWVTYEQYF,TGTGCCAGCAGCCCCTGGGTTACCTACGAGCAGTACTTC
NA,16,TRBV9,NA,TRBJ2-5,CASSVESRGSQETQYF,TGTGCCAGCAGCGTAGAATCGCGGGGCAGCCAAGAGACCCAGTACTTC
NA,15,TRBV28,TRBD2,TRBJ2-1,CASSFPGLAGGGGFF,TGTGCCAGCAGTTTTCCGGGACTAGCGGGAGGCGGAGGGTTCTTC
NA,16,TRBV4-3,NA,TRBJ2-6,CASSQQESSGANVLTF,TGCGCCAGCAGCCAGCAGGAAAGCTCTGGGGCCAACGTCCTGACTTTC
NA,17,TRBV4-2,NA,TRBJ2-7,CASSQDLDSAISYEQYF,TGTGCCAGCAGCCAAGATCTGGATAGCGCGATCTCCTACGAGCAGTACTTC
NA,17,TRBV9,NA,TRBJ2-3,CASSGRPGGASTDTQYF,TGTGCCAGCAGCGGACGCCCGGGCGGGGCTAGCACAGATACGCAGTATTTT
NA,11,TRBV29-1,TRBD2,TRBJ2-7,CSAGGGYEQYF,TGCAGCGCCGGGGGGGGATACGAGCAGTACTTC
NA,13,TRBV6-5,TRBD1,TRBJ1-1,CASSYTTGAEAFF,TGTGCCAGCAGTTATACGACAGGGGCTGAAGCTTTCTTT
NA,14,TRBV19,TRBD1,TRBJ1-2,CASSTRTGNYGYTF,TGTGCCAGTAGCACCCGGACAGGGAACTATGGCTACACCTTC
NA,17,TRBV3-1/TRBV3-2,NA,TRBJ1-1,CASSHRRGEGGGTEAFF,TGTGCCAGCAGCCATCGACGGGGAGAGGGTGGTGGCACTGAAGCTTTCTTT
few,17,TRBV6-2/TRBV6-3,TRBD1,TRBJ2-1,CASSYREGTGSWNEQFF,TGTGCCAGCAGTTACCGAGAGGGGACAGGGTCGTGGAATGAGCAGTTCTTC
NA,13,TRBV6-5,TRBD1,TRBJ2-7,CASTSGHRGEQYF,TGTGCCAGCACCTCCGGGCACAGGGGCGAGCAGTACTTC
few,15,TRBV6-5,NA,TRBJ1-2,CASRGGGKRNYGYTF,TGTGCCAGCAGAGGCGGGGGCAAACGAAACTATGGCTACACCTTC
large,15,TRBV4-2,TRBD1,TRBJ2-7,CASSQGEGATYEQYF,TGTGCCAGCAGCCAAGGCGAGGGGGCGACTTACGAGCAGTACTTC
NA,15,TRBV7-2,TRBD1,TRBJ2-5,CASSFDRGFQETQYF,TGTGCCAGCAGCTTCGACAGGGGTTTCCAAGAGACCCAGTACTTC
NA,14,TRBV5-5,NA,TRBJ1-2,CASSFSRETYGYTF,TGTGCCAGCAGCTTTTCTCGGGAGACCTATGGCTACACCTTC
NA,14,TRBV6-2/TRBV6-3,NA,TRBJ2-5,CASSPGTGGGTQYF,TGTGCCAGCAGCCCTGGGACGGGCGGTGGGACCCAGTACTTC
NA,15,TRBV6-6,NA,TRBJ2-1,CASSYRGRANNEQFF,TGTGCCAGCAGTTACCGGGGACGAGCTAACAATGAGCAGTTCTTC
NA,16,TRBV4-3,NA,TRBJ2-7,CASSQLGGYGGGEQYF,TGCGCCAGCAGCCAATTGGGGGGATACGGTGGGGGGGAGCAGTACTTC
NA,14,TRBV7-9,NA,TRBJ2-3,CASSSGQIKDTQYF,TGTGCCAGCAGCAGTGGACAGATCAAAGATACGCAGTATTTT
NA,19,TRBV29-1,NA,TRBJ1-5,CSVAGLGGGGQYGDQPQHF,TGCAGCGTTGCCGGGTTAGGAGGGGGTGGACAGTACGGCGATCAGCCCCAGCATTTT
once,15,TRBV19,NA,TRBJ1-1,CASSSILGRATEAFF,TGTGCCAGTAGTTCTATCTTGGGGAGGGCCACTGAAGCTTTCTTT
once,16,TRBV7-8,NA,TRBJ1-5,CASSLGNSQGNQPQHF,TGTGCCAGCAGCTTAGGGAACTCCCAGGGCAATCAGCCCCAGCATTTT
few,12,TRBV12-3/TRBV12-4,NA,TRBJ2-7,CASSLNPYEQYF,TGTGCCAGCAGTTTAAACCCCTACGAGCAGTACTTC
NA,12,TRBV5-1,NA,TRBJ1-1,CASRLGNTEAFF,TGCGCCAGCAGGCTAGGGAACACTGAAGCTTTCTTT
NA,13,TRBV5-4,TRBD1,TRBJ1-2,CASSPHTGGGYTF,TGTGCCAGCAGCCCTCATACAGGGGGTGGCTACACCTTC
NA,16,TRBV5-1,TRBD2,TRBJ2-2,CASSLASGGNTGELFF,TGCGCCAGCAGCTTAGCTAGCGGGGGTAACACCGGGGAGCTGTTTTTT
NA,16,TRBV23-1,TRBD1,TRBJ1-5,CASSQEKDRANQPQHF,TGCGCCAGCAGTCAAGAGAAGGACAGGGCCAATCAGCCCCAGCATTTT
few,12,TRBV11-3,TRBD1,TRBJ2-2,CASSRGPGELFF,TGTGCCAGCTCCAGGGGGCCCGGGGAGCTGTTTTTT
NA,12,TRBV4-3,NA,TRBJ1-4,CASSQVAEKLFF,TGCGCCAGCAGCCAAGTTGCTGAAAAACTGTTTTTT
NA,16,TRBV9,TRBD2,TRBJ2-3,CASSVGLAGGQDTQYF,TGTGCCAGCAGCGTAGGACTAGCGGGGGGGCAGGATACGCAGTATTTT
few,13,TRBV2,NA,TRBJ2-1,CASNIGGYNEQFF,TGTGCCAGCAACATAGGGGGCTACAATGAGCAGTTCTTC
NA,16,TRBV4-2,NA,TRBJ2-7,CASSQDTRLGPYEQYF,TGTGCCAGCAGCCAAGATACGCGGTTGGGGCCCTACGAGCAGTACTTC
NA,16,TRBV5-3,NA,TRBJ2-1,CARRLPPGKGYNEQFF,TGTGCCAGAAGGTTGCCACCGGGTAAAGGATACAATGAGCAGTTCTTC
NA,14,TRBV9,NA,TRBJ1-4,CASSELQEDEKLFF,TGTGCCAGCAGCGAACTACAGGAAGATGAAAAACTGTTTTTT
few,13,TRBV2,NA,TRBJ1-2,CASSSGTSYGYTF,TGTGCCAGCAGTTCCGGGACAAGTTATGGCTACACCTTC
NA,15,TRBV6-5,NA,TRBJ1-2,CASSYSDNLNYGYTF,TGTGCCAGCAGTTACTCGGACAATTTGAACTATGGCTACACCTTC
NA,11,TRBV9,NA,TRBJ2-3,CASSFSDTQYF,TGTGCCAGCAGCTTCTCAGATACGCAGTATTTT
NA,15,TRBV9,TRBD2,TRBJ2-1,CASSGGGLAANVQFF,TGTGCCAGCAGCGGAGGGGGACTAGCGGCCAATGTGCAGTTCTTC
NA,11,TRBV20-1,NA,TRBJ2-3,CSAVPEDTQYF,TGCAGTGCCGTACCCGAGGATACGCAGTATTTT
NA,15,TRBV5-1,NA,TRBJ2-3,CASSLDIVSTDTQYF,TGCGCCAGCAGCTTGGATATAGTTAGCACAGATACGCAGTATTTT
NA,17,TRBV18,TRBD2,TRBJ2-3,CASSPPASGGAGDTQYF,TGTGCCAGCTCACCACCAGCTAGCGGGGGGGCCGGAGATACGCAGTATTTT